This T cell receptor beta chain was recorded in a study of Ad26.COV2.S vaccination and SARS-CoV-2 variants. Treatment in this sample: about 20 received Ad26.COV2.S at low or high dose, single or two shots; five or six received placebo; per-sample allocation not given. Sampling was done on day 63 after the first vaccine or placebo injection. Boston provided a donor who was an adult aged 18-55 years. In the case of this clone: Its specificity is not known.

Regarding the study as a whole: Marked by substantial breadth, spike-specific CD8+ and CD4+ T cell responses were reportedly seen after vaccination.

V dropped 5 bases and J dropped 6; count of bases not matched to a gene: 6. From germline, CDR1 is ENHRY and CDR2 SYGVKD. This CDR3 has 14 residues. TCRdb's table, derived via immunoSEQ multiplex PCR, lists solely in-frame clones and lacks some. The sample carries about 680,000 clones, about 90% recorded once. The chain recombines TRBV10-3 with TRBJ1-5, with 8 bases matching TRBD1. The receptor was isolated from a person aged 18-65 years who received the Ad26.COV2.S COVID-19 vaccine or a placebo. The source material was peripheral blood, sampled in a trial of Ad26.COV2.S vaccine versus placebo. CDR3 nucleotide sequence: TGTGCCATCAGTCCCGGGACAGGTTCTCAGCCCCAGCATTTT. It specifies CAISPGTGSQPQHF.